This TCR beta chain was profiled in a study of T cell responses to AZD1222 COVID-19 vaccine. Measured with immunoSEQ multiplex PCR; TCRdb has only the in-frame clones, and not every one. The repertoire consists of over 85,000 clones, with roughly 85% occurring once and the leading ten covering approximately 3%. V dropped 10 bases and J dropped 4 bases, with 11 bases sitting between them. This CDR3 spans 12 amino acids. Per germline, CDR1 LNHDA and CDR2 SQIVND (reference sequence). Study observations and caveats: Within unmutated variant regions lay the reported targets of nearly half of spike-specific TCRs. Donors were chiefly white British, with a greater number of females, and clonal diversity was perhaps underestimated. Researchers report vaccine-associated CD4 TCRs spanning spike, with dominance at 160-218 and 743-854. Two AZD1222 administrations were followed by greater Spike-specific TCR breadth and depth.

As regards this clone: The antigen is undetermined.

The receptor's source is an adult in good health. The chain joins TRBV19 to TRBJ1-5; no clear D gene. Source: peripheral blood, taken on day 0 of AZD1222 vaccination. The DNA for the CDR3 is TGTGCCACTGCAACGGGAAATCAGCCCCAGCATTTT. This encodes CATATGNQPQHF.